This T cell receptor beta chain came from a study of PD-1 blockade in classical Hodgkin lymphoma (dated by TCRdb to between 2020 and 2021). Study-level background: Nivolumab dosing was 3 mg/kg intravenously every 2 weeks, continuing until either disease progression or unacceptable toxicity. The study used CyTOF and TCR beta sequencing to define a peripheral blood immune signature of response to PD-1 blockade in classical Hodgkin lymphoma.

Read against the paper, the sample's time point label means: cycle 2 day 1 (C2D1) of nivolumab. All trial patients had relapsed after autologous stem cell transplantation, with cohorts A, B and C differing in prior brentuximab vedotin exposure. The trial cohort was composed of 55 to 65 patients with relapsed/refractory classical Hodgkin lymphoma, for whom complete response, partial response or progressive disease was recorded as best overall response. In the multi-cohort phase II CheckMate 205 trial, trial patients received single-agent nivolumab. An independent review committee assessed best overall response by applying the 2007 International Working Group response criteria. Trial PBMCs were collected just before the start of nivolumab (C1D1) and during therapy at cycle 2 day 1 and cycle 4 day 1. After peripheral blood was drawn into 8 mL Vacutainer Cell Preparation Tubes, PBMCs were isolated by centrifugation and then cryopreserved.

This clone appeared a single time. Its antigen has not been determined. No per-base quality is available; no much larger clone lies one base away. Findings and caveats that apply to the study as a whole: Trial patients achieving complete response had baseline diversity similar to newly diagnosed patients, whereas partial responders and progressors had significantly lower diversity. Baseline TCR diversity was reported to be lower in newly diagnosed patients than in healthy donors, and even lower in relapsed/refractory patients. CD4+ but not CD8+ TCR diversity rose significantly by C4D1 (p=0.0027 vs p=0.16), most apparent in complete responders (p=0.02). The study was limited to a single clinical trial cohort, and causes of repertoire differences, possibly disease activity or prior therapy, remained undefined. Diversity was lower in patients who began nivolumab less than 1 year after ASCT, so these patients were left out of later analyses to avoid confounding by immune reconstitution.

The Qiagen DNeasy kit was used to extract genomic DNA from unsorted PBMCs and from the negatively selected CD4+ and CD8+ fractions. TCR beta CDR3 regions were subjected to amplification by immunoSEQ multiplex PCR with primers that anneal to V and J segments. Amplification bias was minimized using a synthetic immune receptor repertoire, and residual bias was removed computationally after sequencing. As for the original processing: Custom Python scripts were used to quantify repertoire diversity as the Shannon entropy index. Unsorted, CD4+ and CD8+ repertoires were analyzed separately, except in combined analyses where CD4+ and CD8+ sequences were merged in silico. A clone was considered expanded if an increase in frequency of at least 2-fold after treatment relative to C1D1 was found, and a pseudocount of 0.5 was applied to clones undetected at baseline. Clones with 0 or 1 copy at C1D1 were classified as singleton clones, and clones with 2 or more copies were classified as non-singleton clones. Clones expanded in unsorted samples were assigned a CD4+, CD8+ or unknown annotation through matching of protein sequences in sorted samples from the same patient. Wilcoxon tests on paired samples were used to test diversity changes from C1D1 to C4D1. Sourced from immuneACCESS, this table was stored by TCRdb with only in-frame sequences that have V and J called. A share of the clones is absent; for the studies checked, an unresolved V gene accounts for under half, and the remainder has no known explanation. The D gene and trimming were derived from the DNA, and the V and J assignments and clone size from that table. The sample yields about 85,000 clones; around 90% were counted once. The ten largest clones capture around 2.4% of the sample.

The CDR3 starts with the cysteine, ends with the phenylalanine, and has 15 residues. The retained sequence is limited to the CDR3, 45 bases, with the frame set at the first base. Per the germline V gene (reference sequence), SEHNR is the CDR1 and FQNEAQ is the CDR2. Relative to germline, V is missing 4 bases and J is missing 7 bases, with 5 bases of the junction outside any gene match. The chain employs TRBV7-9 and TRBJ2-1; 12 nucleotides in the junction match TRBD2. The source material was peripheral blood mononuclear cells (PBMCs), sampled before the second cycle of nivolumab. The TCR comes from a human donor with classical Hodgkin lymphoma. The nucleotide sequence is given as TGTGCCAGCAGCTCCCTAGCGGGAGGGGAGAATGAGCAGTTCTTC. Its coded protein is CASSSLAGGENEQFF.